This T cell receptor beta chain is from a study of CD4 and CD8 cells across lung adenocarcinoma regions. Each CDR3 protein gets one entry after TCRdb re-called the PCR reads with MiXCR. The sample lists about 7,700 distinct CDR3 sequences; over 40% were seen once. CDR1 and CDR2 from the germline V gene are MNHNS and SASEGT. This CDR3 comprises 12 residues. The patients had localized lung adenocarcinoma, a non-small cell subtype. The sequencing sample was made of CD4+ T cells from the margin of a lung tumor. V usage is TRBV6-1 and J usage is TRBJ2-1; D uncertain. The DNA end lines up better with TRBJ2-7; the J call may be wrong. This sequence was found in a male donor with lung adenocarcinoma. The CD4 and CD8 labels of this study may be unreliable. CDR3 protein: CASSDGPYEQYF. CDR3 nucleotide sequence: TGTGCCAGCAGTGACGGACCCTACGAGCAGTACTTC.